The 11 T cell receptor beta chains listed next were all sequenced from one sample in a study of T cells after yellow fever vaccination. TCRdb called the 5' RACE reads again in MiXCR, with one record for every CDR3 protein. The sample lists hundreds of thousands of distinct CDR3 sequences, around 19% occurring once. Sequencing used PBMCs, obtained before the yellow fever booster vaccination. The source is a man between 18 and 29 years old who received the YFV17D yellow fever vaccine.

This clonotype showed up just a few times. CDR3 nucleotides: TGTGCCAGCAGTCTCATCTTTACCTACAATGAGCAGTTCTTC. It codes for CASSLIFTYNEQFF. The chain couples TRBV12-3 or TRBV12-4 to TRBJ2-1; the D is unclear. Trimming shortened V by 5 bases and J by 2 bases, and 10 bases separated the two germline ends. This CDR3 region has 14 residues.

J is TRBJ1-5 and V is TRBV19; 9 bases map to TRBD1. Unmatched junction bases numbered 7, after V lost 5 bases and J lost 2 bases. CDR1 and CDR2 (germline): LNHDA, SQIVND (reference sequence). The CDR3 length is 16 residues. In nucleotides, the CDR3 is TGTGCCAGTAGTGCCACAGGGGGCGGAGGCAATCAGCCCCAGCATTTT. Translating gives CASSATGGGGNQPQHF.

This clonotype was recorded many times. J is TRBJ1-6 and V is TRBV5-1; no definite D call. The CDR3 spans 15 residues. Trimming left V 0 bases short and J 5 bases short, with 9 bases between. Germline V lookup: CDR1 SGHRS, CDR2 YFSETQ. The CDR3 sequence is CASSLDRAHNSPLHF. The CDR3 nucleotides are TGCGCCAGCAGCTTGGACCGGGCCCATAATTCACCCCTCCACTTT.

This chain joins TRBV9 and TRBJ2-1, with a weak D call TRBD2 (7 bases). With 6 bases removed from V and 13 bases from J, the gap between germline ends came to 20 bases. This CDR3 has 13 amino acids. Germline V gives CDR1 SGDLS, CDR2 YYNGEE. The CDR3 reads CASNEVGGGLQFF. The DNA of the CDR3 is TGTGCCAGCAACGAAGTAGGCGGGGGCCTACAGTTCTTC.

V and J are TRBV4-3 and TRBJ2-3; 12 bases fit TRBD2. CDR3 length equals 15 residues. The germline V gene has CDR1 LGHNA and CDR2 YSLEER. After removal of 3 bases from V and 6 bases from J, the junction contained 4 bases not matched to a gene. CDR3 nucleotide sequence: TGCGCCAGCAGCCACCTAGCGGGGGGGGAGGATACGCAGTATTTT. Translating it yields CASSHLAGGEDTQYF.

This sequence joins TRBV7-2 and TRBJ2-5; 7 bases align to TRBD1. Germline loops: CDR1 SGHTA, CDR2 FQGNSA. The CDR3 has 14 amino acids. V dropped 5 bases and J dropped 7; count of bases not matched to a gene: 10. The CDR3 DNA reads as TGTGCCAGCAGCACCGGGACAGCAGTAGGGACCCAGTACTTC. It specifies CASSTGTAVGTQYF.

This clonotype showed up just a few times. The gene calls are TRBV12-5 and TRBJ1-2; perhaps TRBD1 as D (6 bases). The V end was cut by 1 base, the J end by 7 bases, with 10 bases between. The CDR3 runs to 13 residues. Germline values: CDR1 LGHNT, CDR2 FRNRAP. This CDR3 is CASGLAGAAGYTF. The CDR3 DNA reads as TGTGCTAGTGGTTTGGCAGGGGCCGCTGGCTACACCTTC.

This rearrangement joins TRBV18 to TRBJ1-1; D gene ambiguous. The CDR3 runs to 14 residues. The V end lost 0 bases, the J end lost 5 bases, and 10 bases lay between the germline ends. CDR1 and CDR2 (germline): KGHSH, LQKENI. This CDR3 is CASSPPRPGTEAFF. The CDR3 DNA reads TGTGCCAGCTCACCACCCCGTCCGGGAACTGAAGCTTTCTTT.

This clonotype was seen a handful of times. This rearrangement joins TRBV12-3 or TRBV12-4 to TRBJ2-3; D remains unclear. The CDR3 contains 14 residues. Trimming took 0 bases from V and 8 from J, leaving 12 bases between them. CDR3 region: CASSLAEPWGTQYF. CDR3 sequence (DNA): TGTGCCAGCAGTTTAGCGGAACCCTGGGGTACGCAGTATTTT.

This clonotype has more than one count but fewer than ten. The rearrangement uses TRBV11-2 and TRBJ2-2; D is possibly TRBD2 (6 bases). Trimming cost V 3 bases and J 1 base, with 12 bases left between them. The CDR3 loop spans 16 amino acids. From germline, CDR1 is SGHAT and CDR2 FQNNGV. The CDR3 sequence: CASSLSYGRNTGELFF. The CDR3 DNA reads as TGTGCCAGCAGCTTGAGTTACGGGAGGAACACCGGGGAGCTGTTTTTT.

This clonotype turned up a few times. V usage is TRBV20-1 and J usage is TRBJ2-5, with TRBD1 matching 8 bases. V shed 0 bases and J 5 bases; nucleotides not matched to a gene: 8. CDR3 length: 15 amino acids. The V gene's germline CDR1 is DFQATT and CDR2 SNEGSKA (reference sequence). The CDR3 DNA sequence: TGCAGTGCTAGAGAGGGACAGGCCATGGGGGAGACCCAGTACTTC. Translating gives CSAREGQAMGETQYF.